This record concerns one T cell receptor (beta chain) sequence. This sample was included in a study of memory CD4+ T cells and cytomegalovirus serostatus. The sort gate was single viable CD3+CD4+CD8-CD45RO+ cells for memory CD4+ T cells. The germline V gene has CDR1 SGHAT and CDR2 FQNNGV. CDR3 size: 14 residues. V lost 5 bases, J lost 0 bases, and 10 bases lay in between. Clones were sequenced by immunoSEQ multiplex PCR, and TCRdb holds only the in-frame ones, with some missing. The profile shows approximately 44,000 clones, about 82% of them singletons. The rearrangement uses TRBV11-2 and TRBJ1-2; unclear D gene. The sequence was obtained from an adult in good health and CMV-seronegative. The sample comprised memory CD4+ T cells from blood. The CDR3 DNA reads TGTGCCAGCAGCCCACCAGTATCTAACTATGGCTACACCTTC. It translates to CASSPPVSNYGYTF.